Listed below are T cell receptor beta chains from one sample, sequenced in a study of vaccination and CD4 T cells after COVID-19. Antigens of these TCRs are unknown. A single record per CDR3 protein comes from TCRdb applying MiXCR to the PCR reads. The sample yields about 15,000 distinct CDR3 sequences, about half seen once. The input for sequencing was CD4+ T cells from blood, cultured in vitro, taken before SARS-CoV-2 vaccination. These receptors came from a human donor who had recovered from COVID-19. Both conserved end residues are part of each CDR3. The D gene is left open where the match is weak. Size tells how often a clone was seen (once, few, many) or the class of an expanded clone, and some rows leave it out.

j_gene,abundance,d_gene,v_gene,CDR3aa,CDR3nt
TRBJ1-1,few,.,TRBV7-9,CASSLVELGAFF,TGTGCCAGCAGCTTAGTAGAGCTAGGGGCTTTCTTT
TRBJ2-7,.,TRBD1,TRBV24-1,CATSDPGGQDRSYEQYF,TGTGCCACCAGTGACCCAGGAGGACAGGACAGATCCTACGAGCAGTACTTC
TRBJ2-7,.,.,TRBV9,CASSVRGTIGYEQYF,TGTGCCAGCAGCGTAAGGGGGACTATCGGGTACGAGCAGTACTTC
TRBJ1-5,.,.,TRBV10-3,CAISEDRGGNQPQHF,TGTGCCATCAGTGAAGACCGGGGTGGCAATCAGCCCCAGCATTTT
TRBJ1-2,.,.,TRBV5-6,CASSLVGMGYTF,TGTGCCAGCAGCTTGGTCGGGATGGGCTACACCTTC
TRBJ2-7,.,.,TRBV20-1,CSARSRAGNYEQYF,TGCAGTGCTAGATCTCGTGCAGGGAACTACGAGCAGTACTTC
TRBJ1-4,.,.,TRBV5-1,CASSSQSANEKLFF,TGCGCCAGCAGCTCGCAGTCTGCTAATGAAAAACTGTTTTTT
TRBJ2-1,.,TRBD2,TRBV12-3/TRBV12-4,CASSTLARYNEQFF,TGTGCCAGCAGTACACTAGCGCGTTACAATGAGCAGTTCTTC
TRBJ1-1,.,TRBD1,TRBV5-1,CASSLVRGTEAFF,TGCGCCAGCAGCTTGGTCAGGGGGACTGAAGCTTTCTTT
TRBJ2-3,.,.,TRBV5-1,CASSPWVGTDTQYF,TGCGCCAGCAGCCCCTGGGTAGGCACAGATACGCAGTATTTT
TRBJ2-3,few,TRBD1,TRBV7-8,CASSRMGQGNTDTQYF,TGTGCCAGCAGTCGTATGGGACAGGGGAACACAGATACGCAGTATTTT
TRBJ2-7,.,.,TRBV2,CASRGGQLGYEQYF,TGTGCCAGCAGGGGGGGACAGTTGGGGTACGAGCAGTACTTC
TRBJ2-5,.,TRBD2,TRBV28,CASSSERGGETQYF,TGTGCCAGCAGTTCGGAGCGGGGAGGTGAGACCCAGTACTTC
TRBJ1-6,few,TRBD1,TRBV20-1,CSASTGAIYSPLHF,TGCAGTGCCTCGACAGGGGCTATTTATTCACCCCTCCACTTT
TRBJ2-5,few,.,TRBV6-5,CASSYSAGANYQETQYF,TGTGCCAGCAGTTACTCTGCCGGGGCAAATTACCAAGAGACCCAGTACTTC
TRBJ2-2,.,.,TRBV10-1,CASKAWPLGGELFF,TGCGCCAGCAAGGCGTGGCCCCTTGGGGGGGAGCTGTTTTTT
TRBJ1-1,.,.,TRBV7-9,CASSPSAVTEAFF,TGTGCCAGCAGCCCCAGTGCCGTGACTGAAGCTTTCTTT
TRBJ1-3,.,.,TRBV7-2,CASSLAVAGNTIYF,TGTGCCAGCAGCTTAGCAGTAGCTGGAAACACCATATATTTT
TRBJ2-7,.,TRBD2,TRBV3-1,CASSPGVAGGYEQYF,TGTGCCAGCAGCCCCGGAGTAGCGGGAGGCTACGAGCAGTACTTC
TRBJ1-3,once,.,TRBV5-4,CASSLPGSTSGNTIYF,TGTGCCAGCAGCCTCCCTGGGTCTACCTCTGGAAACACCATATATTTT
TRBJ2-5,few,.,TRBV6-1,CASSHPGFGAQYF,TGTGCCAGCAGCCACCCAGGGTTCGGGGCCCAGTACTTC
TRBJ2-3,.,.,TRBV12-3/TRBV12-4,CASSFSRDTQYF,TGTGCCAGCAGTTTTAGTCGAGATACGCAGTATTTT
TRBJ2-1,few,TRBD2,TRBV20-1,CSYGREQPFLYNEQFF,TGCAGTTATGGGCGGGAGCAACCTTTTCTCTACAATGAGCAGTTCTTC
TRBJ2-4,.,.,TRBV28,CASSEGVAKNIQYF,TGTGCCAGCAGTGAGGGGGTAGCCAAAAACATTCAGTACTTC
TRBJ1-4,few,.,TRBV6-1,CASQGVGEKLFF,TGTGCCAGCCAAGGGGTGGGAGAAAAACTGTTTTTT
TRBJ1-6,few,TRBD1,TRBV20-1,CSAPRTGLDSPLHF,TGCAGTGCTCCTCGGACAGGTTTGGATTCACCCCTCCACTTT
TRBJ2-3,.,TRBD1,TRBV20-1,CSLPLQGEVDTQYF,TGCAGTCTTCCCCTACAGGGGGAGGTAGATACGCAGTATTTT
TRBJ2-2,once,TRBD2,TRBV7-7,CASSTREGTGELFF,TGTGCCAGCAGCACCCGGGAGGGCACCGGGGAGCTGTTTTTT
TRBJ1-2,.,TRBD1,TRBV7-3,CASSLQGATDYTF,TGTGCCAGCAGCTTACAGGGGGCAACAGACTACACCTTC
TRBJ2-7,.,TRBD2,TRBV12-3/TRBV12-4,CASSSAGTYEQYF,TGTGCCAGCAGTTCAGCGGGGACTTACGAGCAGTACTTC
TRBJ2-2,.,TRBD2,TRBV12-3/TRBV12-4,CASSHPSGNTGELFF,TGTGCCAGCTCCCACCCTAGCGGGAACACCGGGGAGCTGTTTTTT
TRBJ2-3,few,.,TRBV25-1,CASSDPGFTDTQYF,TGTGCCAGCAGTGATCCGGGTTTCACAGATACGCAGTATTTT
TRBJ1-2,few,.,TRBV19,CASTSTAGGGGYTF,TGTGCCAGTACCTCGACAGCCGGGGGTGGGGGCTACACCTTC
TRBJ2-2,.,.,TRBV7-6,CASSPATGGTGELFF,TGTGCCAGCAGCCCCGCGACAGGAGGCACCGGGGAGCTGTTTTTT
TRBJ2-7,.,.,TRBV7-9,CASSLFGSGSYGQYF,TGTGCCAGCAGCTTATTTGGGAGCGGCTCCTACGGGCAGTACTTC
TRBJ2-3,.,.,TRBV6-2/TRBV6-3,CASSYGSEGADTQYF,TGTGCCAGCAGTTACGGGTCCGAGGGAGCAGATACGCAGTATTTT
TRBJ1-2,.,.,TRBV19,CASSIDRVGGYTF,TGTGCCAGTAGTATAGACAGGGTCGGTGGCTACACCTTC
TRBJ2-3,few,.,TRBV5-1,CASRAGPRGSDTQYF,TGCGCCAGCAGGGCGGGCCCTCGAGGGTCAGATACGCAGTATTTT
TRBJ1-1,.,TRBD1,TRBV11-2,CASSLGPGQAIAFF,TGTGCCAGCAGCCTGGGGCCGGGACAGGCAATAGCTTTCTTT
TRBJ2-7,few,.,TRBV2,CASKREPEQYF,TGTGCCAGCAAGAGGGAGCCCGAGCAGTACTTC
TRBJ1-5,few,.,TRBV25-1,CASSVRGQPQHF,TGTGCCAGCAGTGTTCGGGGGCAGCCCCAGCATTTT
TRBJ2-7,.,.,TRBV18,CASSPPSGIDNEQYF,TGTGCCAGCTCACCACCGTCGGGGATCGACAACGAGCAGTACTTC
TRBJ2-7,once,.,TRBV11-2,CASSLFGESYEQYF,TGTGCCAGCAGCTTGTTTGGCGAATCCTACGAGCAGTACTTC
TRBJ1-1,.,TRBD1,TRBV18,CASSPRQGGAYTEAFF,TGTGCCAGCTCACCACGGCAAGGGGGCGCATACACTGAAGCTTTCTTT
TRBJ1-1,.,.,TRBV6-1,CASFVDPMNTEAFF,TGTGCCAGTTTTGTGGATCCCATGAACACTGAAGCTTTCTTT
TRBJ2-7,.,.,TRBV5-1,CASSLESEQYF,TGCGCCAGCAGCTTGGAATCCGAGCAGTACTTC
TRBJ2-5,.,.,TRBV6-1,CASSASLFLDKGTQYF,TGTGCCAGCAGTGCCAGTCTCTTCCTGGACAAAGGCACCCAGTACTTC
TRBJ2-2,.,TRBD2,TRBV28,CASRLASTGELFF,TGTGCCAGCCGACTAGCCTCAACCGGGGAGCTGTTTTTT
TRBJ2-1,.,TRBD2,TRBV10-3,CAISESGGRVDEQFF,TGTGCCATCAGTGAGTCAGGCGGGAGAGTGGATGAGCAGTTCTTC
TRBJ1-2,.,.,TRBV10-3,CAISEMTAYGYTF,TGTGCCATCAGTGAAATGACGGCCTATGGCTACACCTTC
TRBJ2-7,medium-sized,.,TRBV15,CATSRGEGDVDEQYF,TGTGCCACCAGCAGAGGGGAGGGGGATGTGGACGAGCAGTACTTC
TRBJ2-3,.,TRBD2,TRBV7-2,CASSPSGGRVYGDTQYF,TGTGCCAGCAGCCCTAGTGGCGGGAGGGTATATGGAGATACGCAGTATTTT